The source of this T cell receptor (beta chain) is a study of graft-versus-host responses after intestinal transplantation. General study points: Detected in recipient marrow were GvH clones, some of which were first observed in ileum or blood. There was an association between peak levels of circulating GvH clones and early post-transplant HvG declines.

Remarks on this clone: Its antigen is as yet unknown.

Sequencing was performed with immunoSEQ multiplex PCR; in TCRdb, only in-frame clones are kept and a portion is missing. The table includes about 120,000 clones, 90% detected once. Germline V gene data show CDR1 as MNHEY and CDR2 as SMNVEV (reference sequence). This CDR3 is 14 amino acids long. Trimming shortened V by 6 bases and J by 2 bases, and 14 bases separated the two germline ends. The chain links TRBV27 to TRBJ2-7; D gene uncertain. Sequencing used unstimulated CD4+ T cells sorted from spleen or lymph node cells, obtained before intestinal transplant. The sequence came from a human donor who received an intestinal transplant. The CDR3 spells CASRVLAVPYEQYF. DNA for the CDR3: TGTGCCAGCAGAGTCTTGGCTGTTCCCTACGAGCAGTACTTC.